This T cell receptor beta chain is drawn from a study of T-cell memory formation after mild COVID-19. Trimming removed 2 bases from V and 7 bases from J; junction bases left unmatched: 11. CDR1 LNHDA and CDR2 SQIVND come from the germline V gene (reference sequence). The CDR3 has 16 amino acids. 5'RACE with constant-segment primers built TCRalpha and TCRbeta cDNA libraries with UMIs. TCRdb recomputed calls from the 5' RACE reads with MiXCR, one row per CDR3 protein. The top ten hold roughly 13% of the sample, which has some 120,000 distinct CDR3 sequences, roughly 15% seen once. The material sequenced was PBMCs or a T cell subset sorted from them (not recorded which). The chain has TRBV19 and TRBJ1-2; 9 nucleotides agree with TRBD1. The source is an adult woman who had mild COVID-19 (a few samples of this study predate the infection). Cell type and time point are not known. Written as DNA, the CDR3 is TGTGCCAGTAGTATACCACCCGGGACAGGGATCAGTGGCTACACCTTC. This codes for CASSIPPGTGISGYTF.